This T cell receptor beta chain stems from a study of T cell responses to AZD1222 COVID-19 vaccine. CDR3 length equals 12 residues. Trimming pared 5 bases from V and 3 bases from J, leaving 8 bases between. CDR1 and CDR2 from the germline V gene are MDHEN and SYDVKM. Details on this clone: Its antigen is still unknown.

The method was immunoSEQ multiplex PCR; TCRdb's version includes in-frame clones alone and lacks a portion of them. The profile shows 160,000 or so clones, over 80% of them singletons. General study results and limits: Females outnumbered males among donors, who were mostly white British; clonal diversity was possibly underestimated. Regions left unmutated in variants are reportedly the target of nearly half of spike-specific TCRs.

The TCR originated in an adult who received the MenACWY meningococcal vaccine as a control. This sequence joins TRBV28 and TRBJ2-7, with D perhaps matching TRBD1 (6 bases). Sequencing used peripheral blood, obtained 28 days after the second dose of the MenACWY control vaccine. CDR3 in amino acids: CASSTGSYEQYF. In nucleotides, the CDR3 is TGTGCCAGCAGTACAGGGAGCTACGAGCAGTACTTC.